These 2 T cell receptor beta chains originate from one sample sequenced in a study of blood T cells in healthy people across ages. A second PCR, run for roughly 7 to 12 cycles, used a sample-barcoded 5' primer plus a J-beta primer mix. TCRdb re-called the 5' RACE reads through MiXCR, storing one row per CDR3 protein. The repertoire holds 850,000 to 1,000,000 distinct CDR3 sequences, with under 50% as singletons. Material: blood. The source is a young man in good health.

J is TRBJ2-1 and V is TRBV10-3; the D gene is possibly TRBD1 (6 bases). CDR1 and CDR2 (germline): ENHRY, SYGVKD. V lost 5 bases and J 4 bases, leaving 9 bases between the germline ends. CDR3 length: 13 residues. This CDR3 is CAISPGQYNEQFF. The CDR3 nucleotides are TGTGCCATCAGTCCCGGACAGTACAATGAGCAGTTCTTC.

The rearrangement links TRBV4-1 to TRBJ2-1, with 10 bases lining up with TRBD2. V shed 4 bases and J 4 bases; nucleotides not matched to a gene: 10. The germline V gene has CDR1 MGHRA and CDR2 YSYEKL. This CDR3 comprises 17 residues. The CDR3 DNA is TGCGCCAGCAGCCCTATCTCCGGGACTAGCGCATACAATGAGCAGTTCTTC. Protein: CASSPISGTSAYNEQFF.